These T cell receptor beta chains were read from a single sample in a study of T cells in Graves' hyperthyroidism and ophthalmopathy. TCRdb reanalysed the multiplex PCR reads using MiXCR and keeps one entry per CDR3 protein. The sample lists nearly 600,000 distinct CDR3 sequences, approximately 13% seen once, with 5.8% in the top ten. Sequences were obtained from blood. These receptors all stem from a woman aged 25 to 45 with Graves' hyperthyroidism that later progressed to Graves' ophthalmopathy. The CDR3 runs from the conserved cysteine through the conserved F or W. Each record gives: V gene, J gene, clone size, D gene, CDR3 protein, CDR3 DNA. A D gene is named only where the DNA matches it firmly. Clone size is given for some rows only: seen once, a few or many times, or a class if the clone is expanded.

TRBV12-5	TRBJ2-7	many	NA	CASGASGGGEQYF	TGTGCTAGTGGCGCCTCAGGGGGAGGCGAGCAGTACTTC
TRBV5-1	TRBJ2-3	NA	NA	CASSLGDAPDTQYF	TGCGCCAGCAGCTTGGGGGATGCCCCAGATACGCAGTATTTT
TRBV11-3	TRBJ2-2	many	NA	CASSPQKNTGELFF	TGTGCCAGCAGCCCCCAGAAGAACACCGGGGAGCTGTTTTTT
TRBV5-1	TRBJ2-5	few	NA	CASRGRLEETQYF	TGCGCCAGCAGGGGCCGGCTAGAAGAGACCCAGTACTTC
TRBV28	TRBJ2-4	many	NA	CASGRGKNIQYF	TGTGCCAGCGGCAGGGGAAAAAACATTCAGTACTTC
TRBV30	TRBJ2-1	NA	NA	CAWRGPTSYNEQFF	TGTGCCTGGAGGGGACCTACATCCTACAATGAGCAGTTCTTC
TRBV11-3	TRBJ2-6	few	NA	CASSKGSPSSGANVLTF	TGTGCCAGCAGCAAGGGCAGCCCCAGCTCTGGGGCCAACGTCCTGACTTTC
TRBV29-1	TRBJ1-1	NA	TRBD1	CSVTGSGNTEAFF	TGCAGCGTGACAGGGTCCGGGAACACTGAAGCTTTCTTT
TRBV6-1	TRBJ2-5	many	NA	CASSEARTLGGTQYF	TGTGCCAGCAGTGAAGCGAGGACACTCGGGGGGACCCAGTACTTC
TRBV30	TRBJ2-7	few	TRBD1	CAWERDRGYEQYF	TGTGCCTGGGAACGGGACAGGGGCTACGAGCAGTACTTC
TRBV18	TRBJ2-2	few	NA	CASSPREVNTGELFF	TGTGCCAGCTCACCACGTGAGGTCAACACCGGGGAGCTGTTTTTT
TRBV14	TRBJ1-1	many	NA	CASSSPGDGTTEAFF	TGTGCCAGCAGCTCCCCGGGAGACGGAACCACCGAAGCTTTCTTT
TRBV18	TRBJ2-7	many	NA	CASSLAGQLDEQYF	TGTGCCAGCTCACTAGCGGGACAGTTGGACGAGCAGTACTTC
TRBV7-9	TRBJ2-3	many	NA	CASSSRDRYTDTQYF	TGTGCCAGCAGCTCCCGGGACCGCTACACAGATACGCAGTATTTT
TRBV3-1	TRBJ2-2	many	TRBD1	CASSRDTGDTGELFF	TGTGCCAGCAGCCGAGATACAGGGGACACCGGGGAGCTGTTTTTT
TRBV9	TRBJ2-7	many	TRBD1	CASSSGTGGFEQYF	TGTGCCAGCAGCTCGGGGACAGGGGGTTTCGAGCAGTACTTC
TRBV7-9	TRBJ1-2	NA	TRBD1	CASSPLDRELHGYTF	TGTGCCAGCAGCCCCCTGGACAGGGAGCTACATGGCTACACCTTC
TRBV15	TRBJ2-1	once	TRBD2	CATSRLSGRASDEQFF	TGTGCCACCAGCAGACTTAGCGGGAGGGCCTCGGATGAGCAGTTCTTC
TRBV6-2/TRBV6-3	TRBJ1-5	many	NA	CASSPPALNQPQHF	TGTGCCAGCAGTCCCCCGGCCCTAAATCAGCCCCAGCATTTT
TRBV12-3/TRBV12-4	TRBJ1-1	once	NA	CASSTLQGSNTEDFF	TGTGCGAGCAGTACCCTCCAGGGGTCGAACACTGAAGATTTCTTT
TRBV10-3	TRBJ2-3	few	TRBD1	CAISGTGGLDTQYF	TGTGCCATCAGTGGGACAGGGGGCCTGGATACGCAGTATTTT
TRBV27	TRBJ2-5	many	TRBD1	CASSFPDRAGTQYF	TGTGCCAGCAGTTTCCCCGACAGGGCTGGGACCCAGTACTTC
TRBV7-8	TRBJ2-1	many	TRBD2	CASSTRLGTTLNEQFF	TGTGCCAGCAGTACTCGCCTCGGGACTACCCTGAATGAGCAGTTCTTC
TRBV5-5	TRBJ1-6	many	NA	CASSRDIYNSPLHF	TGTGCCAGCAGCCGGGACATATATAATTCACCCCTCCACTTT
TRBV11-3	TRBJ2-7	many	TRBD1	CASSSTGGGSYEQYF	TGTGCCAGCAGCTCAACAGGGGGCGGCTCCTACGAGCAGTACTTC
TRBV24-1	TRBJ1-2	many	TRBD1	CATSDVRGNYGYTF	TGTGCCACCAGTGATGTCAGGGGGAACTATGGCTACACCTTC
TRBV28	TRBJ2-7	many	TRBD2	CASSLPSGLAGWYSSYEQYF	TGTGCCAGCAGTCTACCTTCGGGACTAGCGGGATGGTATAGCTCCTACGAGCAGTACTTC
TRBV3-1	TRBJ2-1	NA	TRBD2	CASSQAGGEFF	TGTGCCAGCAGCCAAGCGGGGGGGGAGTTCTTC
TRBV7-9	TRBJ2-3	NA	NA	CASSGVTTGPPGVSSDTQYF	TGTGCCAGCAGCGGGGTGACTACCGGGCCCCCGGGAGTTTCCTCAGATACGCAGTATTTT
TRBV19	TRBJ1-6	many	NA	CASKKDTPQDSPLHF	TGTGCCAGTAAAAAGGACACCCCGCAGGATTCACCCCTCCACTTT
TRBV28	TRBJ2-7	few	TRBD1	CASGGRTGKGSYEQYF	TGTGCCAGCGGCGGAAGGACAGGGAAGGGGAGCTACGAGCAGTACTTC
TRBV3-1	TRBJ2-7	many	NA	CASSQRPGPTYEQYF	TGTGCCAGCAGCCAGAGGCCAGGGCCTACCTACGAGCAGTACTTC
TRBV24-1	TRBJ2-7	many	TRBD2	CATSDSAGTRNYEQYF	TGTGCCACCAGTGATTCCGCCGGGACTAGAAACTACGAGCAGTACTTC
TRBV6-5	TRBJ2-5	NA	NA	CASSYSQWAIVETQYF	TGTGCCAGCAGTTACTCACAGTGGGCGATAGTGGAGACCCAGTACTTC